This T cell receptor beta chain was recovered during a study of blood T cell repertoires in COVID-19. Sequenced by immunoSEQ multiplex PCR; TCRdb stores in-frame clones only, minus some. The profile shows 95,000 to 130,000 clones, about 80% of them singletons. This TCR was recovered from a man in his 70s with active or convalescent COVID-19. Source material: peripheral blood.

The CDR3 region has the DNA TGTGCCAGTAGTACCCGACAGGGGAATCAGCCCCAGCATTTT. Translating gives CASSTRQGNQPQHF. The chain links TRBV19 to TRBJ1-5, with 8 nucleotides matching TRBD1. V lost 4 bases, J lost 4 bases, and 3 bases stayed unmatched. CDR1 is LNHDA, CDR2 SQIVND, per germline (reference sequence). The CDR3 spans 14 residues.